These T cell receptor beta chains were read from a single sample in a study of shared clonotypes between healthy human individuals. TCRdb's copy holds only in-frame clones and misses some; the assay was immunoSEQ multiplex PCR. The table shows about 1,800,000 clones, with just under 95% occurring only once. Sequencing was done on a sample of naive CD8+ T cells sorted from blood. Receptors originate from a man aged 18 to 29 in good health. The CDR3 runs from the conserved cysteine through the conserved F or W. A D gene is named only where the DNA matches it firmly. A clone size is listed for some rows: how often the clone was seen (once, few, many), or a class if it is expanded.

CDR3nt | CDR3aa | d_gene | v_gene | abundance | j_gene
TGCGCCAGCAGCCAAGATTCGCGGGGGCCGGGAGATACGCAGTATTTT | CASSQDSRGPGDTQYF | NA | TRBV4-1 | NA | TRBJ2-3
TGTGCCAGTAGTAGAGCAGGGGGGAACACTGAAGCTTTCTTT | CASSRAGGNTEAFF | TRBD1 | TRBV19 | NA | TRBJ1-1
TGTGCCAGCAGTTACTCGGGGTTGCGGGCTAATTCACCCCTCCACTTT | CASSYSGLRANSPLHF | NA | TRBV6-5 | NA | TRBJ1-6
TGCGCCAGCGGACGGTTTGATGAGCAGTACTTC | CASGRFDEQYF | NA | TRBV10-2 | NA | TRBJ2-7
TGCGCCAGTTTTTACAGGGGGCCGGGTGAGACCCAGTACTTC | CASFYRGPGETQYF | TRBD1 | TRBV10-1 | NA | TRBJ2-5
TGTGCCAGCAGCTTATGGGCAGGGTACGAGCAGTACTTC | CASSLWAGYEQYF | NA | TRBV7-9 | NA | TRBJ2-7
TGTGCCACCAGCAGAGATAGGGGCCTCGATGAGCAGTACTTC | CATSRDRGLDEQYF | NA | TRBV15 | NA | TRBJ2-7
TGTGCCAGCGCTGGACAGGGTTACGAGCAGTACTTC | CASAGQGYEQYF | TRBD1 | TRBV5-5 | NA | TRBJ2-7
TGCGCCAGCCGACAGGGCTATGAAAAACTGTTTTTT | CASRQGYEKLFF | TRBD1 | TRBV5-1 | NA | TRBJ1-4
TGTGCCAGTAGTATAGCCCTGGAGGGGACGCACTATGGCTACACCTTC | CASSIALEGTHYGYTF | NA | TRBV19 | NA | TRBJ1-2
TGTGCCAGCAGCTCCTCCATTCCCAGGGAGGGTTATGGCTACACCTTC | CASSSSIPREGYGYTF | NA | TRBV7-9 | NA | TRBJ1-2
TGTGCCAGCAGCTTGAGCGGGGGGGCCTACGAGCAGTACTTC | CASSLSGGAYEQYF | TRBD2 | TRBV6-1 | once | TRBJ2-7
TGTGCCTGGAGTGCCGGGGGGTCATCCACAGATACGCAGTATTTT | CAWSAGGSSTDTQYF | TRBD2 | TRBV30 | NA | TRBJ2-3
TGCACCAGCAGCCAACGGGAATTAGCGGGGGGCTTTAGCACAGATACGCAGTATTTT | CTSSQRELAGGFSTDTQYF | NA | TRBV1 | NA | TRBJ2-3
TGTGCCAGCGAGGAAGATACGCAGTATTTT | CASEEDTQYF | NA | TRBV7-2 | NA | TRBJ2-3
TGTGCCAGTGGGGGGCGGTCCTACAATGAGCAGTTCTTC | CASGGRSYNEQFF | NA | TRBV19 | NA | TRBJ2-1
TGTGCCAGCAGCGGGACTAGCGGAGACTACGAGCAGTACTTC | CASSGTSGDYEQYF | TRBD2 | TRBV5-4 | NA | TRBJ2-7
TGCGCCAGCAGCCAAGTACCCCCCGGACGCCAAGAGACCCAGTACTTC | CASSQVPPGRQETQYF | NA | TRBV4-1 | NA | TRBJ2-5
TGTGCCAGCAGCGACGCCCTGGAGGCTAGCGGGAGACCCGGGGAGCTGTTTTTT | CASSDALEASGRPGELFF | TRBD2 | TRBV9 | once | TRBJ2-2
TGTGCCAGCAGTTCGTCTAGCGGGAGAGGGGGGGAGCAGTTCTTC | CASSSSSGRGGEQFF | TRBD2 | TRBV6-5 | NA | TRBJ2-1
TGTGCCAGCAGTGATTCTACCCTCTCCTACAATGAGCAGTTCTTC | CASSDSTLSYNEQFF | NA | TRBV2 | NA | TRBJ2-1
TGCGCCAGCAGCCACACACCGGGACTAGGATCGGGTGCCGGGGAGCTGTTTTTT | CASSHTPGLGSGAGELFF | TRBD2 | TRBV4-1 | NA | TRBJ2-2
TGCGCCAGCAGCCAAGAAGGACTAGCGGGAGCGTACAATGAGCAGTTCTTC | CASSQEGLAGAYNEQFF | TRBD2 | TRBV4-1 | NA | TRBJ2-1
TGTGCCACCTCTTTGACGGACACCGGGGAGCTGTTTTTT | CATSLTDTGELFF | NA | TRBV6-5 | NA | TRBJ2-2
TGTGCCGCGGGGCACGGGGGGGCGCTAGTTAATGGCTACACCTTC | CAAGHGGALVNGYTF | NA | TRBV27 | NA | TRBJ1-2
TGTGCCAGCAGTAAGGCGATCAGGGGTGTTATTCCCCCTGAAGCTTTCTTT | CASSKAIRGVIPPEAFF | NA | TRBV27 | NA | TRBJ1-1
TGTGCCAGCAGTGACCCAGGGGAGATGAACACTGAAGCTTTCTTT | CASSDPGEMNTEAFF | NA | TRBV6-1 | NA | TRBJ1-1